This TCR beta chain was recovered during a study of CD8 T cells in Susac syndrome. Remarks on this clonotype: Its antigen is not identified.

TEMRA cells were enriched by FACS, and CD4+ and CD8+ T cells were negatively isolated. Notes on the study in general: Susac-specific public clones found in total CD8+ repertoires numbered 15 to 20, and those in CD8+ TEMRA repertoires numbered several. Susac CD8+ cells expanded clonally the most in TEMRA cells and in active patients.

CDR3 length: 13 residues. Germline V lookup: CDR1 MDHEN, CDR2 SYDVKM. The V gene lost 3 bases and the J gene lost 2 bases, with 6 bases spanning the gap. Reverse transcription used roughly 0.45 to 1 ug RNA and random hexamers. The TCR beta CDR3 was amplified by immunoSEQ multiplex PCR across 54 Vbeta, 13 Jbeta. Via MiXCR, TCRdb re-called the immunoSEQ multiplex PCR reads, giving one row per CDR3 protein. The data contain around 80,000 distinct CDR3 sequences, 94% of them singletons. The chain has TRBV28 and TRBJ2-3; D unresolved. Input material: CD8+ T cells from PBMCs. This TCR came from a human donor with Susac syndrome. CDR3 sequence: CASSLAVTDTQYF. CDR3 DNA: TGTGCCAGCAGTTTGGCTGTCACAGATACGCAGTATTTT.